One sample yielded the 26 T cell receptor beta chains listed below, sequenced in a study of cytomegalovirus exposure and HLA in healthy donors. In the PCR, 60 Vbeta and 13 Jbeta primers were used. Clones were read by immunoSEQ multiplex PCR, and TCRdb kept only the in-frame ones, dropping some. The data show about 130,000 clones, about 80% seen once. The sequenced material came from PBMCs. These receptors originate from a man aged 25-45 years in good health and CMV-seronegative.

The gene calls are TRBV19 and TRBJ2-7; the D is unclear. This CDR3 has 12 amino acids. V dropped 5 bases and J dropped 4 bases, with 9 bases sitting between them. The germline gives CDR1 LNHDA, CDR2 SQIVND (reference sequence). CDR3 amino acids: CASSPSVYEQYF. The CDR3 region has the DNA TGTGCCAGTAGTCCGAGCGTTTACGAGCAGTACTTC.

This clone was observed a handful of times. V gene TRBV7-2 combines with J gene TRBJ2-3, with D perhaps TRBD2 (6 bases). The V gene's germline CDR1 is SGHTA and CDR2 FQGNSA. Trimming cost V 4 bases and J 1 base, with 18 bases left between them. This CDR3 is 17 amino acids long. CDR3 DNA: TGTGCCAGCAGCTCCGGGGCGGCGGGACCAGGCACAGATACGCAGTATTTT. Its protein is CASSSGAAGPGTDTQYF. Using reference TRBV7-2 and TRBJ2-3 for the parts outside the CDR3, the full variable domain is GAGVSQSPSNKVTEKGKDVELRCDPISGHTALYWYRQSLGQGLEFLIYFQGNSAPDKSGLPSDRFSAERTGGSVSTLTIQRTQQEDSAVYLCASSSGAAGPGTDTQYFGPGTRLTVL.

The rearrangement links TRBV5-8 to TRBJ1-2; D unclear. Germline CDR1 and CDR2: SGHTS and YDEGEE. The CDR3 is 14 residues long. V dropped 6 bases and J dropped 1 base, with 13 bases sitting between them. The CDR3 DNA reads TGTGCCAGCACTAAGAGTTCACTTAACTATGGCTACACCTTC. This codes for CASTKSSLNYGYTF.

The chain recombines TRBV10-3 with TRBJ1-3; 7 positions match TRBD1. The germline CDR1 and CDR2 sequences are ENHRY and SYGVKD. Trimming removed 7 bases from V and 0 bases from J; junction bases left unmatched: 9. The length of the CDR3 is 16 residues. CDR3 region: CAIKDRLTFSGNTIYF. The CDR3 coding sequence is TGTGCCATCAAGGACAGGCTCACCTTCTCTGGAAACACCATATATTTT.

The V and J genes are TRBV7-2 and TRBJ2-2; TRBD2 matches 7 bases. The CDR3 runs to 16 residues. Trimming at V came to 5 bases and at J to 4 bases, leaving 10 bases not matched to a gene. CDR1 is SGHTA and CDR2 is FQGNSA in the germline V gene. The CDR3 DNA reads TGTGCCAGCAGCCGACCTTCCGAGCGGGGCACCGGGGAGCTGTTTTTT. This codes for CASSRPSERGTGELFF.

This chain connects TRBV6-5 to TRBJ2-2; the D gene is possibly TRBD2 (5 bases). The V gene's germline CDR1 is MNHEY and CDR2 SVGAGI. The CDR3 loop spans 14 amino acids. Trimming shortened V by 4 bases and J by 2 bases, and 8 bases separated the two germline ends. The CDR3 region is CASSSSGNTGELFF. The CDR3 bases are TGTGCCAGCAGTTCCAGCGGAAACACCGGGGAGCTGTTTTTT.

The rearrangement uses TRBV15 and TRBJ2-7, with 10 bases aligning to TRBD2. The CDR3 is 15 residues long. V lost 0 bases to trimming and J lost 4 bases; unmatched junction nucleotides: 3. Germline values: CDR1 LNHNV, CDR2 YYDKDF (reference sequence). The CDR3 protein is CATSRDGTSVYEQYF. The CDR3 DNA is TGTGCCACCAGCAGAGACGGGACTAGCGTATACGAGCAGTACTTC. Full variable domain (outside the CDR3, taken from reference TRBV15 and TRBJ2-7): DAMVIQNPRYQVTQFGKPVTLSCSQTLNHNVMYWYQQKSSQAPKLLFHYYDKDFNNEADTPDNFQSRRPNTSFCFLDIRSPGLGDTAMYLCATSRDGTSVYEQYFGPGTRLTVT.

V is TRBV7-2 and J is TRBJ2-5; 7 nucleotides line up with TRBD2. V dropped 4 bases and J dropped 2; count of bases not matched to a gene: 4. The CDR3 has 14 amino acids. The germline CDR1 and CDR2 sequences are SGHTA and FQGNSA. CDR3 residues: CASSSQAGQETQYF. As DNA, the CDR3 is TGTGCCAGCAGCTCCCAAGCGGGACAAGAGACCCAGTACTTC.

The chain links TRBV28 to TRBJ1-1; 9 bases agree with TRBD1. The CDR3 is 16 residues long. J gave up 5 bases and V 3 bases, and 10 bases lay outside the gene matches. Looked up from germline, CDR1 is MDHEN and CDR2 is SYDVKM. The CDR3 bases are TGTGCCAGCAGTTTCCCGCCCGACAGGGGGAGTACTGAAGCTTTCTTT. It is translated as CASSFPPDRGSTEAFF.

This clone has only a few counts. The V call is TRBV19, the J call TRBJ1-4, with TRBD1 as a possible D gene (5 bases). Per the germline V gene, CDR1 is LNHDA and CDR2 is SQIVND (reference sequence). V was trimmed by 6 bases and J by 8 bases, leaving 16 bases between them. This CDR3 has 14 amino acids. For the CDR3, the DNA is TGTGCCAGTAGCCGGGCAGGGTGGGGCGAAAAACTGTTTTTT. It codes for CASSRAGWGEKLFF.

The chain has TRBV11-2 and TRBJ2-1; unclear D gene. There are 11 residues in the CDR3. Germline V gene lookup returns CDR1 SGHAT and CDR2 FQNNGV. Between the trimmed V and J ends, which lost 5 bases and 9 bases, there was a span of 8 bases. CDR3 loop: CASSDTVEQFF. The CDR3 nucleotides read TGTGCCAGCAGCGACACAGTTGAGCAGTTCTTC.

This rearrangement joins TRBV29-1 to TRBJ2-5; TRBD1 might be the D (5 bases). Germline V lookup: CDR1 SQVTM, CDR2 ANQGSEA. CDR3 length: 13 residues. V was cut by 4 bases and J by 4 bases, with 13 bases left in between. CDR3 in amino acids: CSVVGVYGETQYF. The CDR3 DNA reads as TGCAGCGTTGTAGGGGTATATGGAGAGACCCAGTACTTC.

CDR3 amino acids: CSASFGVVAFF. CDR3 coding DNA: TGCAGTGCTAGTTTCGGGGTAGTAGCTTTCTTT. This chain uses TRBV20-1 with TRBJ1-1; no definite D call. Germline values: CDR1 DFQATT, CDR2 SNEGSKA (reference sequence). The CDR3 has 11 amino acids. Trimming removed 3 bases at V and 10 bases at J, with 12 bases between.

The rearrangement joins TRBV11-2 to TRBJ2-6; the D gene is possibly TRBD2 (5 bases). The CDR3 contains 16 residues. CDR1 is SGHAT and CDR2 is FQNNGV in the germline V gene. The V gene lost 4 bases and the J gene lost 0 bases, with 10 bases spanning the gap. CDR3 in DNA: TGTGCCAGCAGCTCGGCTCGGGGCTCTGGGGCCAACGTCCTGACTTTC. It specifies CASSSARGSGANVLTF. The full variable domain, rest sourced from reference TRBV11-2 and TRBJ2-6, is EAGVAQSPRYKIIEKRQSVAFWCNPISGHATLYWYQQILGQGPKLLIQFQNNGVVDDSQLPKDRFSAERLKGVDSTLKIQPAKLEDSAVYLCASSSARGSGANVLTFGAGSRLTVL.

The chain combines TRBV25-1 with TRBJ1-5; D is unclear. This CDR3 has 13 residues. The germline gives CDR1 MGHDK, CDR2 SYGVNS. V was trimmed by 2 bases and J by 6 bases, leaving 8 bases between them. CDR3 nucleotide sequence: TGTGCCAGCAGTGAAGGTCTCGGTCAGCCCCAGCATTTT. Translation: CASSEGLGQPQHF.

On this clone itself: A read error may produce the germline difference seen at one junction end. The rearrangement links TRBV11-2 to TRBJ1-5, with D perhaps TRBD1 (5 bases). The CDR3 contains 14 residues. Germline lookup yields CDR1 SGHAT and CDR2 FQNNGV. CDR3 bases: TGTGCCAGCAGCTTAGTCCAGGGCAAGCAGCCCCAGCATTTT. This codes for CASSLVQGKQPQHF.

This rearrangement joins TRBV28 to TRBJ2-7, with TRBD1 identical over 7 bases. Trimming took 6 bases from V and 3 from J; bases not matched to a gene: 8. The CDR3 is made up of 14 amino acids. Germline CDR1 is MDHEN and CDR2 is SYDVKM. This CDR3 is CASSVRDRYYEQYF. CDR3 nucleotides: TGTGCCAGCAGCGTCAGGGACAGATACTACGAGCAGTACTTC.

The chain is built from TRBV18 and TRBJ1-5, with D maybe TRBD1 (5 bases). The CDR3 length is 14 residues. The V end was cut by 3 bases, the J end by 3 bases, with 9 bases between. Germline CDR1 KGHSH, CDR2 LQKENI. The CDR3 spells CASSPTVDNQPQHF. CDR3 DNA sequence: TGTGCCAGCTCACCGACAGTTGACAATCAGCCCCAGCATTTT.

This clone was picked up a small number of times. The chain links TRBV6-4 to TRBJ2-1, with 10 bases aligning to TRBD2. The length of the CDR3 is 16 residues. J gave up 4 bases and V 0 bases, and 3 bases lay outside the gene matches. CDR1 is MRHNA, CDR2 SNTAGT, per germline. In DNA, the CDR3 is TGTGCCAGCAGTGACTCGGCTAGCGGGGGTTACAATGAGCAGTTCTTC. Protein sequence: CASSDSASGGYNEQFF.

The chain recombines TRBV11-3 with TRBJ1-3, with D maybe TRBD1 (6 bases). Germline CDR1 reads SGHNT; CDR2 reads YENEEA. V gave up 5 bases and J gave up 0 bases, with 11 bases separating them. The CDR3 consists of 15 residues. The CDR3 is CASSPTGNSGNTIYF. CDR3 bases: TGTGCCAGCAGCCCGACAGGCAACTCTGGAAACACCATATATTTT. Using reference TRBV11-3 and TRBJ1-3 for the parts outside the CDR3, the full variable domain is EAGVVQSPRYKIIEKKQPVAFWCNPISGHNTLYWYLQNLGQGPELLIRYENEEAVDDSQLPKDRFSAERLKGVDSTLKIQPAELGDSAVYLCASSPTGNSGNTIYFGEGSWLTVV.

On this clone itself: The same CDR3 also results from other DNA sequences found in this sample. The chain recombines TRBV18 with TRBJ2-7, with D hard to call. Germline V gene lookup returns CDR1 KGHSH and CDR2 LQKENI. CDR3 length equals 13 residues. Trimming removed 5 bases from V and 2 bases from J, with 10 bases in between. The DNA for the CDR3 is TGTGCCAGCTCAGCAGACGGAGCCTACGAGCAGTACTTC. As protein: CASSADGAYEQYF.

V usage is TRBV29-1 and J usage is TRBJ2-7; 8 bases align to TRBD2. CDR1 is SQVTM, CDR2 ANQGSEA, per germline. This CDR3 comprises 13 residues. After removal of 5 bases from V and 3 bases from J, the junction contained 6 bases not matched to a gene. CDR3 sequence reads: CSVTTSGGYEQYF. The CDR3 DNA is TGCAGCGTTACAACTAGCGGAGGCTACGAGCAGTACTTC.

The genes are TRBV7-2 and TRBJ2-3; tentative D call: TRBD2 (5 bases). This CDR3 has 12 amino acids. CDR1 and CDR2 from the germline V gene are SGHTA and FQGNSA. Trimming removed 2 bases from V and 6 bases from J, with 6 bases in between. The CDR3 here is CASSLLADTQYF. In nucleotides, the CDR3 is TGTGCCAGCAGCTTACTAGCTGATACGCAGTATTTT.

The chain employs TRBV10-1 and TRBJ2-7; 9 bases are a match to TRBD2. CDR3 size: 15 residues. J gave up 5 bases and V 3 bases, and 8 bases lay outside the gene matches. Germline V lookup: CDR1 WNHNN, CDR2 SYGVQD (reference sequence). The chain's CDR3 is CASSDLGLASHEQYF. CDR3 nucleotides: TGCGCCAGCAGTGATTTAGGACTAGCGTCCCACGAGCAGTACTTC.

This chain links TRBV28 with TRBJ1-1; maybe TRBD1 (5 bases). This CDR3 comprises 13 residues. The germline gives CDR1 MDHEN, CDR2 SYDVKM. With 6 bases removed from V and 4 bases from J, the gap between germline ends came to 12 bases. The CDR3 loop is CASRMQGPTEAFF. The CDR3 nucleotides are TGTGCCAGCAGAATGCAGGGTCCCACTGAAGCTTTCTTT.

The chain employs TRBV5-4 and TRBJ2-3, with D hard to call. CDR3 size: 15 residues. V lost 4 bases and J 2 bases, leaving 14 bases between the germline ends. Germline CDR1 reads SGHNT; CDR2 reads YYREEE (reference sequence). The CDR3 loop is CASSVARLNTDTQYF. The CDR3 bases are TGTGCCAGCAGCGTAGCTAGACTGAACACAGATACGCAGTATTTT.